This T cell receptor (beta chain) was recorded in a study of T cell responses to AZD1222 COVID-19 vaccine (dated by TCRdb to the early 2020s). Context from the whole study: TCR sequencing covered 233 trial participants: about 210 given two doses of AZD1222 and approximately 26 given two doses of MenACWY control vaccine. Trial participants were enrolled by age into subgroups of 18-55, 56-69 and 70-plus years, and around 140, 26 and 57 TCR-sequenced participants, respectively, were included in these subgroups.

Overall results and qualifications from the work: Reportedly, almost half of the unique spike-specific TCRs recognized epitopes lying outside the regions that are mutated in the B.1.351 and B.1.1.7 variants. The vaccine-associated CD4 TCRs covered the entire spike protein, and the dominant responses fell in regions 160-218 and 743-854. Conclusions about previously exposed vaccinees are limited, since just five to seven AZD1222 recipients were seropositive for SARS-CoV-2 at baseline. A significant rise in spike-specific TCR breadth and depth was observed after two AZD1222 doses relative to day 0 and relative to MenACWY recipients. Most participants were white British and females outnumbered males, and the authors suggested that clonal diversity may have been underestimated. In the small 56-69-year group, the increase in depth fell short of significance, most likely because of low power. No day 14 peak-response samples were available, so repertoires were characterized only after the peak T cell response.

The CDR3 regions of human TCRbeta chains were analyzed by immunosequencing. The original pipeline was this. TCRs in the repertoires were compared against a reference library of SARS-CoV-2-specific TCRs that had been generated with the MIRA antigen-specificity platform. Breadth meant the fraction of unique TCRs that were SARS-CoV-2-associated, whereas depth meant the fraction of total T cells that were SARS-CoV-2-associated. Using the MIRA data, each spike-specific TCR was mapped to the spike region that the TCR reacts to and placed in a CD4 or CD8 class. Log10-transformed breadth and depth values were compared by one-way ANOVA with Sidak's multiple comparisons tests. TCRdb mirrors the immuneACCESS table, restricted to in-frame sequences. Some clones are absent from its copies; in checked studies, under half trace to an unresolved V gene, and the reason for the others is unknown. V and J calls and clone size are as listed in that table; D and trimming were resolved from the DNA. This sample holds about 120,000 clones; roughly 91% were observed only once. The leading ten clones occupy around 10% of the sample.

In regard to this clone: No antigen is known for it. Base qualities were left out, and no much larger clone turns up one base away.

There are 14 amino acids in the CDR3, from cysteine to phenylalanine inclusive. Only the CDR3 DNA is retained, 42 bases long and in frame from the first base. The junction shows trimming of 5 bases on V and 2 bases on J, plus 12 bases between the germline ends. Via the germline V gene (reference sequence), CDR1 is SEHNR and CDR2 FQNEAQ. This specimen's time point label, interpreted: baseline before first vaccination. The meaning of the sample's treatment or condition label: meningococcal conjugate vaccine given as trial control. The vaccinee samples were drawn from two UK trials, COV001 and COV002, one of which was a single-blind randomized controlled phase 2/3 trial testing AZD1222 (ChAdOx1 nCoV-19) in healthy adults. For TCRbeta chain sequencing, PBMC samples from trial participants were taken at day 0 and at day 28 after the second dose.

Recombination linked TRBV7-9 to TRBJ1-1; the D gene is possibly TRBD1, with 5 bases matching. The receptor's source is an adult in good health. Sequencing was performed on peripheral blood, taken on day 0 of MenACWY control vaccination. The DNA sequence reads TGTGCCAGCAGCCAACACGGGGGAAACACTGAAGCTTTCTTT. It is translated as CASSQHGGNTEAFF.